This entry lists 14 T cell receptor beta chains sequenced from one sample in a study of blood T cell repertoires in COVID-19. Assay: immunoSEQ multiplex PCR; the TCRdb copy retains only in-frame clones and omits some. The sample includes around 80,000 clones, 83% of them seen just once. The sample taken for sequencing was peripheral blood. The receptors come from a woman aged 80 or over with acute or convalescent COVID-19.

J is TRBJ2-2 and V is TRBV5-1, with D possibly matching TRBD2 (5 bases). Germline CDR1 and CDR2: SGHRS and YFSETQ. CDR3 length: 14 amino acids. Trimming cost V 2 bases and J 6 bases, with 11 bases left between them. The CDR3 nucleotides are TGCGCCAGCAGCTTAATACTAGTCCCCGGGGAGCTGTTTTTT. The encoded protein is CASSLILVPGELFF.

The chain is built from TRBV18 and TRBJ2-2; 7 nucleotides line up with TRBD1. Germline values: CDR1 KGHSH, CDR2 LQKENI. Trimming cost V 0 bases and J 7 bases; bases outside gene matches: 5. The length of the CDR3 is 15 residues. CDR3 sequence: CASSPPGQSDGELFF. The CDR3 nucleotides are TGTGCCAGCTCACCACCGGGACAGTCGGACGGGGAGCTGTTTTTT.

The genes are TRBV15 and TRBJ2-4; tentatively, D is TRBD2 (5 bases). The CDR3 loop spans 14 amino acids. V shed 3 bases and J shed 13 bases, with 19 bases lying between them. CDR1 is LNHNV and CDR2 is YYDKDF in the germline V gene (reference sequence). In DNA, the CDR3 is TGTGCCACCAGCAGGTCTTACGAGGGTATCGGCCAGTACTTC. Amino acid sequence: CATSRSYEGIGQYF.

The CDR3 DNA is TGTGCCAGCAGTTACTCGCCGACAGCTGGCTCACCCCTCCACTTT. Translation: CASSYSPTAGSPLHF. The chain links TRBV6-6 to TRBJ1-6; TRBD1 is a possible D gene (5 bases). CDR3 length: 15 residues. V was trimmed by 0 bases and J by 10 bases, leaving 13 bases between them. CDR1 is MNHNY and CDR2 is SVGAGI in the germline V gene (reference sequence).

This clone showed up just a few times. The rearrangement joins TRBV19 to TRBJ1-2; D not certain. The CDR3 runs 14 residues. V lost 3 bases and J 4 bases, leaving 12 bases between the germline ends. Germline V CDR1 and CDR2: LNHDA, SQIVND (reference sequence). CDR3 in amino acids: CASSIEGSTYGYTF. CDR3 sequence (DNA): TGTGCCAGTAGTATCGAGGGCAGTACCTATGGCTACACCTTC.

CDR3 residues: CASSLRGETQYF. CDR3 nucleotide sequence: TGTGCCAGCAGCTTGCGAGGGGAGACCCAGTACTTC. J is TRBJ2-5 and V is TRBV7-2; TRBD2 might be the D (5 bases). The CDR3 consists of 12 residues. Germline CDR1 is SGHTA and CDR2 is FQGNSA. Trimming left V 3 bases short and J 5 bases short, with 7 bases between.

At least ten counts were recorded for this clone. The gene calls are TRBV7-9 and TRBJ2-3; 8 positions match TRBD2. This CDR3 contains 15 residues. Per germline, CDR1 SEHNR and CDR2 FQNEAQ (reference sequence). Losses at the gene ends were 3 bases for V and 1 base for J; bases not matched to a gene: 3. Here the CDR3 DNA reads TGTGCCAGCAGCTTTCGGGGGGGAGGCACAGATACGCAGTATTTT. Its protein product is CASSFRGGGTDTQYF.

This clone turned up a few times. The V gene is TRBV14, the J gene TRBJ1-2; D remains unclear. In germline, CDR1 is SGHDN, CDR2 FVKESK. V lost 5 bases to trimming and J lost 8 bases, with 12 bases between them. The CDR3 length is 12 residues. In nucleotides, the CDR3 is TGTGCCAGCAGCAGGGAGGTTGGGGGCTACACCTTC. This sequence encodes CASSREVGGYTF.

This chain links TRBV24-1 with TRBJ2-1, with TRBD2 matching 10 bases. The CDR3 consists of 16 residues. Trimming removed 4 bases from V and 0 bases from J; junction bases left unmatched: 2. Per the germline V gene, CDR1 is KGHDR and CDR2 is SFDVKD. Here the CDR3 reads CATSDPSGSSYNEQFF. The CDR3 DNA follows: TGTGCCACCAGTGACCCTAGCGGGAGCTCCTACAATGAGCAGTTCTTC.

This clone has just one count. The genes are TRBV7-9 and TRBJ2-3; D may be TRBD2 (6 bases). The CDR3 has 15 residues. CDR1 and CDR2 from the germline V gene are SEHNR and FQNEAQ (reference sequence). The V end was cut by 0 bases, the J end by 2 bases, with 9 bases between. For the CDR3, the DNA is TGTGCCAGCAGCTTAGCGGGGACTTACACAGATACGCAGTATTTT. Protein product: CASSLAGTYTDTQYF.

V is TRBV5-1 and J is TRBJ1-1; perhaps TRBD1 as D (5 bases). The V and J ends lost 7 bases and 0 bases respectively, with 13 bases between them. Germline V gene data show CDR1 as SGHRS and CDR2 as YFSETQ. CDR3 length: 14 residues. CDR3 in amino acids: CASGRQSMNTEAFF. The DNA of the CDR3 is TGCGCCAGCGGCAGACAGTCTATGAACACTGAAGCTTTCTTT.

V usage is TRBV5-4 and J usage is TRBJ2-7; tentatively, D is TRBD2 (5 bases). V was cut by 4 bases and J by 3 bases, with 17 bases left in between. The germline V gene encodes CDR1 SGHNT and CDR2 YYREEE (reference sequence). This CDR3 is 15 amino acids long. As DNA, the CDR3 is TGTGCCAGCAGCCATCCTACTAGTGAAGGCTACGAGCAGTACTTC. It is translated as CASSHPTSEGYEQYF. Using reference TRBV5-4 and TRBJ2-7 for the parts outside the CDR3, the full variable domain is ETGVTQSPTHLIKTRGQQVTLRCSSQSGHNTVSWYQQALGQGPQFIFQYYREEENGRGNFPPRFSGLQFPNYSSELNVNALELDDSALYLCASSHPTSEGYEQYFGPGTRLTVT.

As DNA, the CDR3 is TGTGCCAGTAGACCCTGGTTGGAGGTTAGCAATCAGCCCCAGCATTTT. It encodes CASRPWLEVSNQPQHF. The rearrangement links TRBV19 to TRBJ1-5, with D unclear. In germline, CDR1 is LNHDA, CDR2 SQIVND (reference sequence). The CDR3 is 16 amino acids. Trimming stripped 6 bases from V and 0 bases from J, with 15 bases between.

This clone was counted only a few times. V gene TRBV3-1 (or the pseudogene TRBV3-2) combines with J gene TRBJ2-1; the D is unclear. The CDR3 is made up of 12 amino acids. Trimming took off 6 bases at V and 4 bases at J, with 7 bases between the two ends. The V gene's germline CDR1 is LGHDT and CDR2 YNNKEL (reference sequence). The CDR3 loop is CASSSQYNEQFF. As DNA, the CDR3 is TGTGCCAGCAGTTCCCAATACAATGAGCAGTTCTTC.